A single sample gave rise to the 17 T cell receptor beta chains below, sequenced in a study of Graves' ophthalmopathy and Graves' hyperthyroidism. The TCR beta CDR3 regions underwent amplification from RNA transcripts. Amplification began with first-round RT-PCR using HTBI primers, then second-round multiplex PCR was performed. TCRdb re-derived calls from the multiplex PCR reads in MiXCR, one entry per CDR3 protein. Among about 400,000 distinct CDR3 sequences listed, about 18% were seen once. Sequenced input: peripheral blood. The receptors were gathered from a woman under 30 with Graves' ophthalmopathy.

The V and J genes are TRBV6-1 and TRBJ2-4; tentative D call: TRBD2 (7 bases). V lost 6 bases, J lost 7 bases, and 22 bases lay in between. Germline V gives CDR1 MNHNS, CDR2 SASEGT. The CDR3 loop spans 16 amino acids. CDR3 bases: TGTGCCAGCAGCACCTCGGGGGCGGGAGTAGGTAACATTCAGTACTTC. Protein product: CASSTSGAGVGNIQYF.

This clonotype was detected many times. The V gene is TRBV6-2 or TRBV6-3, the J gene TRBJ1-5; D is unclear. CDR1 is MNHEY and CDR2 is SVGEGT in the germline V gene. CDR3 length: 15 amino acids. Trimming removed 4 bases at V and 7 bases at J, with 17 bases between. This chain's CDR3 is CASSSSGSSSQPQHF. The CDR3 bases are TGTGCCAGCAGTTCCTCGGGTTCTAGTAGCCAGCCCCAGCATTTT.

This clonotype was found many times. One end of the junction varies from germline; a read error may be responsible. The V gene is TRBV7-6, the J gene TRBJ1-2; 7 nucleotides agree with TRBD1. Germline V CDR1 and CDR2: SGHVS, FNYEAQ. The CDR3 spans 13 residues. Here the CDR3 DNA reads TGTGCCAGCAGCATAGCAGGGGGCTATGGCTACACCTTC. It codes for CASSIAGGYGYTF.

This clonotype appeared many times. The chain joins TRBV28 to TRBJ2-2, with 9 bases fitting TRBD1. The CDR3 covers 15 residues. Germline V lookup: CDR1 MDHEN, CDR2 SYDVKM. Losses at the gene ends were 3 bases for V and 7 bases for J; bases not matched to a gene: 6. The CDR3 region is CASSFGQGQGGELFF. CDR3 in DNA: TGTGCCAGCAGTTTCGGACAGGGGCAGGGCGGGGAGCTGTTTTTT.

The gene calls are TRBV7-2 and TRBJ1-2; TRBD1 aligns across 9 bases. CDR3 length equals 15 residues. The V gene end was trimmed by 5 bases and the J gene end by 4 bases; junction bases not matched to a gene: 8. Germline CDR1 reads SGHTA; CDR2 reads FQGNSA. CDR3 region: CASSPDRGWGYGYTF. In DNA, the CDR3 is TGTGCCAGCAGCCCCGACAGGGGGTGGGGCTATGGCTACACCTTC.

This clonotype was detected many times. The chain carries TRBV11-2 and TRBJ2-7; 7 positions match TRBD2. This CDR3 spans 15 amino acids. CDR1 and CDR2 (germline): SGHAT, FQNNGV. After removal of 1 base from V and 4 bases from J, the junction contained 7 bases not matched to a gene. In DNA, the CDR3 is TGTGCCAGCAGCTTAGGTCTAGCGGCGTTATACGAGCAGTACTTC. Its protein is CASSLGLAALYEQYF.

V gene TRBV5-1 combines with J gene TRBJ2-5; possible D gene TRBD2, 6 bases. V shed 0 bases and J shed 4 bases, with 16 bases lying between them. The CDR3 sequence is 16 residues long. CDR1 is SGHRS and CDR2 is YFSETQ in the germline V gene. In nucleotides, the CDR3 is TGCGCCAGCAGCTTGGACGCGGGAAGGAGGGGAGAGACCCAGTACTTC. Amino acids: CASSLDAGRRGETQYF. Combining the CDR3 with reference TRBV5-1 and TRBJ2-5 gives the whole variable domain KAGVTQTPRYLIKTRGQQVTLSCSPISGHRSVSWYQQTPGQGLQFLFEYFSETQRNKGNFPGRFSGRQFSNSRSEMNVSTLELGDSALYLCASSLDAGRRGETQYFGPGTRLLVL.

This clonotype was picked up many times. Written as DNA, the CDR3 is TGTGCCAGCAGCCACGGGCAGATTCCGAGGGCTTTCTTT. Translated, it gives CASSHGQIPRAFF. The J gene is TRBJ1-1, the V gene TRBV6-2 or TRBV6-3; no clear D. V was trimmed by 6 bases and J by 11 bases, leaving 19 bases between them. This CDR3 has 13 amino acids. CDR1 MNHEY and CDR2 SVGEGT come from the germline V gene.

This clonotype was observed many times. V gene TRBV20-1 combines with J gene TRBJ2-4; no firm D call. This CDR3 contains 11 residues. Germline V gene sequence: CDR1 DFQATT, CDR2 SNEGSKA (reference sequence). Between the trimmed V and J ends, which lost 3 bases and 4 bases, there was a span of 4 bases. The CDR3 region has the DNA TGCAGTGCTAGCCGAAAAAACATTCAGTACTTC. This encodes CSASRKNIQYF.

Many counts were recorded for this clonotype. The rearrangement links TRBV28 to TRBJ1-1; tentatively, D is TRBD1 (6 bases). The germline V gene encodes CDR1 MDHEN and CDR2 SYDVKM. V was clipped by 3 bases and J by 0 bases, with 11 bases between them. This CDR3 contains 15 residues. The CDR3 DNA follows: TGTGCCAGCAGTTTGGGCGGGACACTGAACACTGAAGCTTTCTTT. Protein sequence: CASSLGGTLNTEAFF.

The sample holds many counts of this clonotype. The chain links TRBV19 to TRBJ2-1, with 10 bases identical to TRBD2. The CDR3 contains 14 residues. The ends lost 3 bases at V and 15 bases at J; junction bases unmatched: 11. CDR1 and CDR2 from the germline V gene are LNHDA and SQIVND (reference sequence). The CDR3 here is CASSISAGGRKPFF. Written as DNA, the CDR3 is TGTGCCAGTAGTATTTCAGCGGGGGGGCGTAAACCGTTCTTC. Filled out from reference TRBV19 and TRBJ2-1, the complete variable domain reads DGGITQSPKYLFRKEGQNVTLSCEQNLNHDAMYWYRQDPGQGLRLIYYSQIVNDFQKGDIAEGYSVSREKKESFPLTVTSAQKNPTAFYLCASSISAGGRKPFFGPGTRLTVL.

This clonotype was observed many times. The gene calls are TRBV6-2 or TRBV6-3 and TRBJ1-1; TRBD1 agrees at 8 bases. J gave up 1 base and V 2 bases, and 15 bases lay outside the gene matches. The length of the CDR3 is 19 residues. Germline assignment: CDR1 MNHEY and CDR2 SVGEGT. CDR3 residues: CASSYRTRTGRTWNTEAFF. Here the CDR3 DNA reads TGTGCCAGCAGTTACCGGACCCGGACAGGGCGCACCTGGAACACTGAAGCTTTCTTT.

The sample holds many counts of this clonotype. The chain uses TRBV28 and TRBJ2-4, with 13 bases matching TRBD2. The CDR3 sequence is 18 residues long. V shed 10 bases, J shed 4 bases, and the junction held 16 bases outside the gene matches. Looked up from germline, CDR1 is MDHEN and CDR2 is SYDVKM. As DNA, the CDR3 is TGTGCCACCCAACCGACTAGCGGGAGGCCCTCCGGGAAAAACATTCAGTACTTC. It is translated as CATQPTSGRPSGKNIQYF.

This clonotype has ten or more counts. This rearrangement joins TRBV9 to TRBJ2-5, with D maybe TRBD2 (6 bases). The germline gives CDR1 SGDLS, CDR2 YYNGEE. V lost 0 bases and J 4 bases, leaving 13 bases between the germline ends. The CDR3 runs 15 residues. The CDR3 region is CASSVEGGGPETQYF. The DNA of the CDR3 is TGTGCCAGCAGCGTAGAGGGAGGAGGGCCAGAGACCCAGTACTTC.

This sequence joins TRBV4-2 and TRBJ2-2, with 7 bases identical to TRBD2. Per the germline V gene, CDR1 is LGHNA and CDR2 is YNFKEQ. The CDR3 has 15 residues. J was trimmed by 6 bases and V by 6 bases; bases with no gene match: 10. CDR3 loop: CASRGAGEGSGELFF. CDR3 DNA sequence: TGTGCCAGCAGAGGGGCGGGAGAAGGCTCCGGGGAGCTGTTTTTT.

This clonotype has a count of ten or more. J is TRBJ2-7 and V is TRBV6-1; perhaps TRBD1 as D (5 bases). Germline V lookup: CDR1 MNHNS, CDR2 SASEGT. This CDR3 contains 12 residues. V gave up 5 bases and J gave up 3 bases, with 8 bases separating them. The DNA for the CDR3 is TGTGCCAGCAGTACCCAGGGCTACGAGCAGTACTTC. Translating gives CASSTQGYEQYF.

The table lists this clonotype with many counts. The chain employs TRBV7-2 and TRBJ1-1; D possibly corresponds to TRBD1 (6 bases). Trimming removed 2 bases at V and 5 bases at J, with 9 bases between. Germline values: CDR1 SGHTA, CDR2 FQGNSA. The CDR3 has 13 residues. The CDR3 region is CASSLQGRTEAFF. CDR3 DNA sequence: TGTGCCAGCAGCTTACAGGGGAGGACTGAAGCTTTCTTT.